The 13 T cell receptor beta chains in this list originate from one sample, sequenced in a study of cytomegalovirus exposure and HLA in healthy donors. Clones were read by immunoSEQ multiplex PCR, and TCRdb kept only the in-frame ones, dropping some. Here the sample spans some 250,000 clones, almost 90% being singletons. Source material: PBMCs. These receptors came from a woman aged 18 to 35 in good health and CMV-seronegative.

This chain links TRBV27 with TRBJ2-2; D might be TRBD1 (5 bases). Germline CDR1 reads MNHEY; CDR2 reads SMNVEV (reference sequence). There are 16 residues in the CDR3. Trimming took off 8 bases at V and 1 base at J, with 17 bases between the two ends. The CDR3 nucleotides are TGTGCCAGCGGCCGCTTAGGGGTGGAGAACACCGGGGAGCTGTTTTTT. Its translation: CASGRLGVENTGELFF.

This chain uses TRBV7-3 with TRBJ2-1; 8 positions agree with TRBD1. Trimming removed 4 bases from V and 5 bases from J; junction bases left unmatched: 4. Germline CDR1 is SGHTA and CDR2 is FQGTGA. This CDR3 contains 14 residues. CDR3 protein: CASSSQGQDNEQFF. DNA of the CDR3: TGTGCCAGCAGCTCACAGGGACAGGACAATGAGCAGTTCTTC.

The rearrangement uses TRBV7-2 and TRBJ2-1, with D possibly being TRBD1 (6 bases). V was shortened by 6 bases and J by 4 bases, with 16 bases between the two germline ends. This CDR3 is 15 amino acids long. Germline assignment: CDR1 SGHTA and CDR2 FQGNSA. The CDR3 DNA is TGTGCCAGCAGGGGGGACATCCGCTCTTACAATGAGCAGTTCTTC. Its protein product is CASRGDIRSYNEQFF.

The chain carries TRBV19 and TRBJ2-1, with 9 bases aligning to TRBD2. V lost 5 bases and J lost 8; bases outside the gene matches: 13. Germline assignment: CDR1 LNHDA and CDR2 SQIVND (reference sequence). The CDR3 runs 16 residues. CDR3 nucleotides: TGTGCCAGTAGTCCCACCTGGGAAGCGGGGGGTCATGAGCAGTTCTTC. Amino acids: CASSPTWEAGGHEQFF.

V gene TRBV28 combines with J gene TRBJ1-2; 7 bases match TRBD1. Germline CDR1 is MDHEN and CDR2 is SYDVKM. V was pared by 4 bases and J by 7 bases, with 3 bases of the junction left unmatched. There are 12 residues in the CDR3. The CDR3 bases are TGTGCCAGCAGTTCGACAGGGCCTGGCTACACCTTC. It specifies CASSSTGPGYTF.

The table lists this clone with a count of one. The chain combines TRBV20-1 with TRBJ2-3; 7 bases align to TRBD1. CDR3 length equals 11 residues. The germline gives CDR1 DFQATT, CDR2 SNEGSKA (reference sequence). V lost 8 bases to trimming and J lost 2 bases; unmatched junction nucleotides: 1. The CDR3 protein is CSTGATDTQYF. DNA for the CDR3: TGCAGTACAGGGGCCACAGATACGCAGTATTTT.

The CDR3 DNA reads TGTGCCAGCAGCCCTAGAACAGGGGGCGGGGAGACCCAGTACTTC. It translates to CASSPRTGGGETQYF. The chain recombines TRBV11-1 with TRBJ2-5, with TRBD1 identical over 9 bases. J was trimmed by 5 bases and V by 5 bases; bases with no gene match: 9. The V gene's germline CDR1 is SGHAT and CDR2 FQDESV (reference sequence). The CDR3 is 15 amino acids.

The chain employs TRBV4-3 and TRBJ1-1, with D unresolved. Germline CDR1 LGHNA, CDR2 YSLEER. CDR3 length: 15 residues. V was pared by 1 base and J by 1 base, with 10 bases between. The CDR3 DNA sequence: TGCGCCAGCAGCCAAGCTCCGGGGTGGAACACTGAAGCTTTCTTT. Protein sequence: CASSQAPGWNTEAFF.

This chain joins TRBV9 and TRBJ1-6, with 7 positions matching TRBD1. Germline CDR1 SGDLS, CDR2 YYNGEE. V was clipped by 2 bases and J by 8 bases; unmatched bases: 7. There are 15 residues in the CDR3. The CDR3 region has the DNA TGTGCCAGCAGCGTGCAGGGGGTCGGGGATTCACCCCTCCACTTT. It codes for CASSVQGVGDSPLHF.

This clone was found a few times. The V and J genes are TRBV9 and TRBJ1-6, with 7 bases that match TRBD1. The length of the CDR3 is 15 residues. CDR1 is SGDLS and CDR2 is YYNGEE in the germline V gene. The V gene end was trimmed by 3 bases and the J gene end by 7 bases; junction bases not matched to a gene: 7. DNA of the CDR3: TGTGCCAGCAGCGCCGGGACAGTCAGCAATTCACCCCTCCACTTT. Encoded protein: CASSAGTVSNSPLHF.

The V call is TRBV4-1, the J call TRBJ2-3; possibly TRBD1 for D (6 bases). Germline assignment: CDR1 MGHRA and CDR2 YSYEKL. This CDR3 has 16 amino acids. V was clipped by 4 bases and J by 1 base, with 15 bases between them. CDR3: CASSPQSRGRTDTQYF. The CDR3 DNA reads as TGCGCCAGCAGCCCTCAGAGCAGGGGACGCACAGATACGCAGTATTTT.

The chain is built from TRBV6-1 and TRBJ1-6; maybe TRBD1 (6 bases). V lost 5 bases, J lost 7 bases, and 15 bases lay in between. The CDR3 spans 15 residues. Germline V gives CDR1 MNHNS, CDR2 SASEGT. The CDR3 reads CASSLQGTGNSPLHF. CDR3 sequence (DNA): TGTGCCAGCAGTTTACAGGGAACGGGGAATTCACCCCTCCACTTT.

CDR3 amino acids: CASSLLATTDTQYF. The CDR3 bases are TGTGCCAGCAGCTTATTAGCCACCACAGATACGCAGTATTTT. The rearrangement uses TRBV13 and TRBJ2-3, with D unclear. The CDR3 spans 14 residues. Germline V gene sequence: CDR1 PRHDT, CDR2 FYEKMQ (reference sequence). Trimming pared 2 bases from V and 2 bases from J, leaving 8 bases between.